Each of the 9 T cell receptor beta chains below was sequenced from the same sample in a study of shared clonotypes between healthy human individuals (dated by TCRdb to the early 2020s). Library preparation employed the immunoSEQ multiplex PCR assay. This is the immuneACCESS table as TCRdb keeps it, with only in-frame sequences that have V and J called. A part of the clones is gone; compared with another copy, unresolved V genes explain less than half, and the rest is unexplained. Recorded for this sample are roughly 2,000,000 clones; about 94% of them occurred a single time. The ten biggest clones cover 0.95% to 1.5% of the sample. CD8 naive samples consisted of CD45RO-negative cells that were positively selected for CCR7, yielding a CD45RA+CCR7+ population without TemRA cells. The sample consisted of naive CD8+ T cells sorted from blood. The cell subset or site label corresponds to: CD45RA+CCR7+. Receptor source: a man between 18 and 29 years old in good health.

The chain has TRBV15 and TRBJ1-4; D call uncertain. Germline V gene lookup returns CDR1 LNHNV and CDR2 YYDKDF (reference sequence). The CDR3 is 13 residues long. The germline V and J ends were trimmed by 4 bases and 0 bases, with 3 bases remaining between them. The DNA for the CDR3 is TGTGCCACCAGCATCACAACTAATGAAAAACTGTTTTTT. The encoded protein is CATSITTNEKLFF. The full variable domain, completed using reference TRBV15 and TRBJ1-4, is DAMVIQNPRYQVTQFGKPVTLSCSQTLNHNVMYWYQQKSSQAPKLLFHYYDKDFNNEADTPDNFQSRRPNTSFCFLDIRSPGLGDTAMYLCATSITTNEKLFFGSGTQLSVL.

CDR3 region: CASSRERMLALGTGELFF. The CDR3 DNA follows: TGCGCCAGCAGCCGAGAGAGAATGCTAGCACTGGGGACCGGGGAGCTGTTTTTT. The V call is TRBV4-3, the J call TRBJ2-2; possibly TRBD2 for D (5 bases). V lost 4 bases and J lost 5, with 23 bases in between. CDR1 and CDR2 (germline): LGHNA, YSLEER. The CDR3 totals 18 residues.

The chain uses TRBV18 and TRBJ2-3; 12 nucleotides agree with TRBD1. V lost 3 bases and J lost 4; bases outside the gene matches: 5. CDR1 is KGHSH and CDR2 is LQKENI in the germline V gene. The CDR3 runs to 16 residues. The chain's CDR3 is CASSPPGQGASDTQYF. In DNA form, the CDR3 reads TGTGCCAGCTCACCTCCGGGACAGGGGGCATCAGATACGCAGTATTTT.

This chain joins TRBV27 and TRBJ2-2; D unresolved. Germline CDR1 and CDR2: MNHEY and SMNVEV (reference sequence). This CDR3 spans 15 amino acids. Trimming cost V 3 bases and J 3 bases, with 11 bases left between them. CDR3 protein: CASSFDGPHTGELFF. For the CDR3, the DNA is TGTGCCAGCAGTTTTGATGGGCCCCACACCGGGGAGCTGTTTTTT.

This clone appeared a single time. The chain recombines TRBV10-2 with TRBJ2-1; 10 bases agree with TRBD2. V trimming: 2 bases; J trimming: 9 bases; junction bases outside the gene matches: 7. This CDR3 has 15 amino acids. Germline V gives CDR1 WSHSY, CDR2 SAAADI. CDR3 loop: CASSEVASGRGEQFF. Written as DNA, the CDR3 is TGCGCCAGCAGTGAGGTGGCTAGCGGGAGAGGTGAGCAGTTCTTC.

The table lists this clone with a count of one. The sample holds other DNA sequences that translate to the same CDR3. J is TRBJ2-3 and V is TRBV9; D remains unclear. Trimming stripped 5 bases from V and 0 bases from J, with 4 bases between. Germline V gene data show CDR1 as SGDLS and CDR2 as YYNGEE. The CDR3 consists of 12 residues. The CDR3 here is CASSFSTDTQYF. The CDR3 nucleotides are TGTGCCAGCAGTTTTAGCACAGATACGCAGTATTTT.

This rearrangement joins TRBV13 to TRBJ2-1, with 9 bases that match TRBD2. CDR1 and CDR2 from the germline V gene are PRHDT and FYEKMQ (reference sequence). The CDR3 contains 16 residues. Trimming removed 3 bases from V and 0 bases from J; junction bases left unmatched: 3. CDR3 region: CASSFTTSGSYNEQFF. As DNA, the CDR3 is TGTGCCAGCAGCTTCACGACTAGCGGCTCCTACAATGAGCAGTTCTTC.

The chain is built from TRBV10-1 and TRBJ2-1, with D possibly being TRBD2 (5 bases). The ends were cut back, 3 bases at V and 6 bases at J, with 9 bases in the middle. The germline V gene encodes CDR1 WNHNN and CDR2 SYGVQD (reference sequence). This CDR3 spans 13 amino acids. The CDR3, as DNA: TGCGCCAGCAGTGACCCGGGGTCCAATGAGCAGTTCTTC. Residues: CASSDPGSNEQFF.

CDR3 DNA: TGTGCCAGCAGTTACAGCGGGAGTAGCTCCTACGAGCAGTACTTC. This gives the protein CASSYSGSSSYEQYF. The rearrangement links TRBV6-6 to TRBJ2-7; 8 nucleotides agree with TRBD2. The CDR3 sequence is 15 residues long. V shed 2 bases and J 0 bases; nucleotides not matched to a gene: 3. Per germline, CDR1 MNHNY and CDR2 SVGAGI (reference sequence).